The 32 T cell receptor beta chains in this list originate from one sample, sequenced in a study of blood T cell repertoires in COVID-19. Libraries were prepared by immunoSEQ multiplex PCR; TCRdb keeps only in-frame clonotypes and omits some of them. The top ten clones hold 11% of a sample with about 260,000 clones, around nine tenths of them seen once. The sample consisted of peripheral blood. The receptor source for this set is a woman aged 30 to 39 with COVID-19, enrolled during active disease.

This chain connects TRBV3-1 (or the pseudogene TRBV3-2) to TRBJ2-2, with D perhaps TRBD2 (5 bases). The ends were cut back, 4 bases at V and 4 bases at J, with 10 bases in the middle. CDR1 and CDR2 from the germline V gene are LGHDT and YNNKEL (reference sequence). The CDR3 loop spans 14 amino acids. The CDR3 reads CASSPPGCTGELFF. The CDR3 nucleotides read TGTGCCAGCAGCCCGCCGGGGTGCACCGGGGAGCTGTTTTTT.

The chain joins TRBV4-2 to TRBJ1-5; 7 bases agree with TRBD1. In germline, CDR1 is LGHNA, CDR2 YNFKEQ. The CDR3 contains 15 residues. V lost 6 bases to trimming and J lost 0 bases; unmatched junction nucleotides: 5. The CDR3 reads CASRLQGNSNQPQHF. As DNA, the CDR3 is TGTGCCAGCAGACTACAGGGGAATAGCAATCAGCCCCAGCATTTT.

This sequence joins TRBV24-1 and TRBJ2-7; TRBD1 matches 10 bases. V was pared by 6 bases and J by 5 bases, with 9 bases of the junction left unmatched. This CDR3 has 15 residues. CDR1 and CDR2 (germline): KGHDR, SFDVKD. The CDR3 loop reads CATSPSGTGADEQYF. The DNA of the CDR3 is TGTGCCACCAGTCCTTCAGGGACAGGGGCCGACGAGCAGTACTTC.

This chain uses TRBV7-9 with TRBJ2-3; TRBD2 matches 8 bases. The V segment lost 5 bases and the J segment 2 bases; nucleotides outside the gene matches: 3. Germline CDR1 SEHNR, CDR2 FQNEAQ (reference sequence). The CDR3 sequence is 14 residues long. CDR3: CASSPGLATDTQYF. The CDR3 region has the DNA TGTGCCAGCAGCCCAGGACTAGCCACAGATACGCAGTATTTT.

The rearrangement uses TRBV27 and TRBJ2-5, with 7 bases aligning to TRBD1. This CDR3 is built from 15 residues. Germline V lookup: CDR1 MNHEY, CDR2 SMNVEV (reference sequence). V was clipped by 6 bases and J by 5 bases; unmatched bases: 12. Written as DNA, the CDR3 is TGTGCCAGCAGCTTCGCTAACAGGGGCGGGGAGACCCAGTACTTC. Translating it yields CASSFANRGGETQYF.

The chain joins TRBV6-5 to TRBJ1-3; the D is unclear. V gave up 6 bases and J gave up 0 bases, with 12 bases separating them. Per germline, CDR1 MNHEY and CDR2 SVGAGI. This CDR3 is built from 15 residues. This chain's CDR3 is CASRVTVASGNTIYF. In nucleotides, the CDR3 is TGTGCCAGCAGAGTCACGGTCGCCTCTGGAAACACCATATATTTT.

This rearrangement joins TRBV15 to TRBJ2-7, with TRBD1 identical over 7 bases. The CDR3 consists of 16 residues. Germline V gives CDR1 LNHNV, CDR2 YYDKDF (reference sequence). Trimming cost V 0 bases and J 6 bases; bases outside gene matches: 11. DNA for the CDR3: TGTGCCACCAGCAGAGAAGGGTACAGGGGAATTTGCGAGCAGTACTTC. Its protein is CATSREGYRGICEQYF.

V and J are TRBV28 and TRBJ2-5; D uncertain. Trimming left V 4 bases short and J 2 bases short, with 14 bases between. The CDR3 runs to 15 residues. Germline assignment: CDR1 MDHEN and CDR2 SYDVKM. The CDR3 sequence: CASSSTPAVQETQYF. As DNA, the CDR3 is TGTGCCAGCAGTTCCACCCCCGCGGTACAAGAGACCCAGTACTTC. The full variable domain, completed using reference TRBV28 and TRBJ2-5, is DVKVTQSSRYLVKRTGEKVFLECVQDMDHENMFWYRQDPGLGLRLIYFSYDVKMKEKGDIPEGYSVSREKKERFSLILESASTNQTSMYLCASSSTPAVQETQYFGPGTRLLVL.

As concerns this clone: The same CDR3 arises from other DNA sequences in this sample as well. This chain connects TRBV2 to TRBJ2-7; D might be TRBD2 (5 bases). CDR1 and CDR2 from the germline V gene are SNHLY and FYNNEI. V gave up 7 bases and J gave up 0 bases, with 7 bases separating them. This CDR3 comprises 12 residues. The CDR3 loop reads CASTRDSYEQYF. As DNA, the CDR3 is TGTGCCAGCACCCGGGACTCCTACGAGCAGTACTTC.

The CDR3 nucleotides are TGTGCCAGCGGGAGGGGGGGCAATCAGCCCCAGCATTTT. Its protein is CASGRGGNQPQHF. This chain links TRBV6-5 with TRBJ1-5, with a possible D match to TRBD1 (6 bases). The V and J ends lost 8 bases and 2 bases respectively, with 10 bases between them. Per germline, CDR1 MNHEY and CDR2 SVGAGI. The CDR3 has 13 amino acids.

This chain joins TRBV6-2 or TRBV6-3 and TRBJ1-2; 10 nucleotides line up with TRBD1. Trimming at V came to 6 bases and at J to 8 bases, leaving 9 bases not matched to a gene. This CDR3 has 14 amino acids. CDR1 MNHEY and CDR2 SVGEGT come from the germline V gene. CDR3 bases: TGTGCCAGCAGCCTAACCGGGACAGGGGCCGGCTACACCTTC. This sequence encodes CASSLTGTGAGYTF.

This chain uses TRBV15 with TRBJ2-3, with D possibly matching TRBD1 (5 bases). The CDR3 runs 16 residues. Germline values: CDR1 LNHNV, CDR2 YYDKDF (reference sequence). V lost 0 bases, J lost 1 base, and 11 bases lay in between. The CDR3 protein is CATSRDPRARTDTQYF. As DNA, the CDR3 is TGTGCCACCAGCAGAGATCCCAGGGCCCGCACAGATACGCAGTATTTT.

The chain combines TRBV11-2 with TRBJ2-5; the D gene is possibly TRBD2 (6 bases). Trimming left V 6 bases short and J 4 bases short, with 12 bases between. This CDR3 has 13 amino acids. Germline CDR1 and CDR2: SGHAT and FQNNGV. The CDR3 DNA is TGTGCCAGCAGAACCGGGGGTGGAGAGACCCAGTACTTC. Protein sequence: CASRTGGGETQYF.

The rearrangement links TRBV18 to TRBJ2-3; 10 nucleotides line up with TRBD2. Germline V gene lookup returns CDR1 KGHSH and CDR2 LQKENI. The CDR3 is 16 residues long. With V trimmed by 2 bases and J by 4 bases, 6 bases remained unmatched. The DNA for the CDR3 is TGTGCCAGCTCACCATCGGCTAGCGGGAGTGCAGATACGCAGTATTTT. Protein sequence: CASSPSASGSADTQYF.

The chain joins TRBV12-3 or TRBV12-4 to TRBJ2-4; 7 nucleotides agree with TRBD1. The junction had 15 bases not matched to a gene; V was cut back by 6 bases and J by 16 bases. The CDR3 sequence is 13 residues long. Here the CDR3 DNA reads TGTGCCAGCAGCCCCACGAGACAGGGAAATTTTTACTTC. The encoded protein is CASSPTRQGNFYF.

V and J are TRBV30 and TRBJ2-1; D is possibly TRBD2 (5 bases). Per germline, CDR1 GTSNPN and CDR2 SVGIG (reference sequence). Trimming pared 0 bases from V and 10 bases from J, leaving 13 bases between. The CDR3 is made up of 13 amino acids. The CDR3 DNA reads TGTGCCTGGAGTGTACGGCCCGGCGGGGAGCAGTTCTTC. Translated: CAWSVRPGGEQFF.

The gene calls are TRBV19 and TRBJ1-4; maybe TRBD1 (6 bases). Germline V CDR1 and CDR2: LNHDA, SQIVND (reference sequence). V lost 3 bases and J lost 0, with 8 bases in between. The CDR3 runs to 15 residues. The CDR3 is CASSMTGTTNEKLFF. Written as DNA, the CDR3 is TGTGCCAGTAGTATGACAGGCACAACTAATGAAAAACTGTTTTTT. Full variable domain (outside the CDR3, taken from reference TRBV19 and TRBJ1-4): DGGITQSPKYLFRKEGQNVTLSCEQNLNHDAMYWYRQDPGQGLRLIYYSQIVNDFQKGDIAEGYSVSREKKESFPLTVTSAQKNPTAFYLCASSMTGTTNEKLFFGSGTQLSVL.

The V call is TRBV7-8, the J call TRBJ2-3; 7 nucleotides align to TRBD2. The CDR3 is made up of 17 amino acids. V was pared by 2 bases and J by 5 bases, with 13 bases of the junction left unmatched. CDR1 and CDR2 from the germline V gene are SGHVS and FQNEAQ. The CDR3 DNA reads TGTGCCAGCAGCTTAAGATGGGCGGGAGCCAGGATAGATACGCAGTATTTT. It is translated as CASSLRWAGARIDTQYF.

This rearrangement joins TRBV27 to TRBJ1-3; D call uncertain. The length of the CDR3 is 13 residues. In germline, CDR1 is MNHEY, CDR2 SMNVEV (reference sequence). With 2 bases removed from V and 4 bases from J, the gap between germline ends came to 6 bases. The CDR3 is CASSLQQGNTIYF. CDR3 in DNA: TGTGCCAGCAGTTTACAACAAGGAAACACCATATATTTT.

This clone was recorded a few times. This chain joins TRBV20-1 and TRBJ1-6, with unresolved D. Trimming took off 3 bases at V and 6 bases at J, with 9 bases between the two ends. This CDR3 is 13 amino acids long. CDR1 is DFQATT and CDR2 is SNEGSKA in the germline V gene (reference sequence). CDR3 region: CSASTLFNSPLHF. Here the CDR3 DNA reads TGCAGTGCTAGTACTTTGTTTAATTCACCCCTCCACTTT.

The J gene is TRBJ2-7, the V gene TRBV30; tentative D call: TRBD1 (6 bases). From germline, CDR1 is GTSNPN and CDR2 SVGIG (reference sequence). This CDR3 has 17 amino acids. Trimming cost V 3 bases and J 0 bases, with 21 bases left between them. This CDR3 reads CAWSLRGGGHRSYEQYF. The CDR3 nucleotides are TGTGCCTGGAGCCTTCGTGGGGGCGGCCACCGCTCCTACGAGCAGTACTTC.

The DNA of the CDR3 is TGTGCCAGCAGCGTAGCGGGAGGGCCTACCTACGAGCAGTACTTC. This gives the protein CASSVAGGPTYEQYF. The rearrangement links TRBV9 to TRBJ2-7; 8 bases agree with TRBD2. CDR1 is SGDLS and CDR2 is YYNGEE in the germline V gene. J gave up 2 bases and V 0 bases, and 4 bases lay outside the gene matches. The CDR3 contains 15 residues.

CDR3 region: CASNAGTSYTGELFF. The CDR3 coding sequence is TGTGCCAGCAACGCCGGGACTAGCTACACCGGGGAGCTGTTTTTT. This rearrangement joins TRBV28 to TRBJ2-2, with 9 bases lining up with TRBD2. The CDR3 runs 15 residues. With V trimmed by 7 bases and J by 3 bases, 6 bases remained unmatched. Germline V gene lookup returns CDR1 MDHEN and CDR2 SYDVKM. The entire variable domain, with the rest obtained from reference TRBV28 and TRBJ2-2, is as follows: DVKVTQSSRYLVKRTGEKVFLECVQDMDHENMFWYRQDPGLGLRLIYFSYDVKMKEKGDIPEGYSVSREKKERFSLILESASTNQTSMYLCASNAGTSYTGELFFGEGSRLTVL.

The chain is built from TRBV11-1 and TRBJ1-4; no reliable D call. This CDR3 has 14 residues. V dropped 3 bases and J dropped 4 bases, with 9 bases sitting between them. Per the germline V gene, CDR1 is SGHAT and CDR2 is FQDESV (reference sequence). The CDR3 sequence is CASSFSEINEKLFF. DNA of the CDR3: TGTGCCAGCAGCTTCTCGGAGATTAATGAAAAACTGTTTTTT.

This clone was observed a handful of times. The DNA for the CDR3 is TGCGCCAGCAGCTCCACAGGGGTTAATTCACCCCTCCACTTT. Its translation: CASSSTGVNSPLHF. The V call is TRBV5-1, the J call TRBJ1-6; 7 positions agree with TRBD1. The CDR3 contains 14 residues. V was pared by 3 bases and J by 6 bases, with 3 bases of the junction left unmatched. Germline lookup yields CDR1 SGHRS and CDR2 YFSETQ.

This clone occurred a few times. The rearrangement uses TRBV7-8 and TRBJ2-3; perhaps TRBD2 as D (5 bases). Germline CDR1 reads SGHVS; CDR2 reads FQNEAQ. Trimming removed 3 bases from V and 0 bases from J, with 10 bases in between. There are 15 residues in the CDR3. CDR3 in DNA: TGTGCCAGCAGCTTCGGTTGGGAGAGCACAGATACGCAGTATTTT. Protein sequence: CASSFGWESTDTQYF.

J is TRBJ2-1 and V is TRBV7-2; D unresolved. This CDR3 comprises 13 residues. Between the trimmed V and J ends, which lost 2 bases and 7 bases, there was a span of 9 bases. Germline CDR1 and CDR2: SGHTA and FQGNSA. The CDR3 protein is CASSLLGRNEQFF. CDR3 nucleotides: TGTGCCAGCAGCTTACTCGGCAGGAATGAGCAGTTCTTC. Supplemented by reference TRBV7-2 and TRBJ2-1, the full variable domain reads GAGVSQSPSNKVTEKGKDVELRCDPISGHTALYWYRQSLGQGLEFLIYFQGNSAPDKSGLPSDRFSAERTGGSVSTLTIQRTQQEDSAVYLCASSLLGRNEQFFGPGTRLTVL.

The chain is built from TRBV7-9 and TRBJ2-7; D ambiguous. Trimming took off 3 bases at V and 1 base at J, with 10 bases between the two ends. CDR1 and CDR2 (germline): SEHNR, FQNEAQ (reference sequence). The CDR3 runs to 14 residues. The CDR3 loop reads CASSLSEKSYEQYF. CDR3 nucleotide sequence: TGTGCCAGCAGCTTGTCAGAAAAGTCCTACGAGCAGTACTTC.

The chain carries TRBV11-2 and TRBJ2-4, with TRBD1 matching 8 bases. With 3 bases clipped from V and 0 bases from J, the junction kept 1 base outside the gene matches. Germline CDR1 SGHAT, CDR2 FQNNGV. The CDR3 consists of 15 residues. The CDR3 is CASSFRGLAKNIQYF. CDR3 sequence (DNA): TGTGCCAGCAGCTTCAGGGGGCTAGCCAAAAACATTCAGTACTTC.

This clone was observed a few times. Written as DNA, the CDR3 is TGTGCCAGCAGCTTGGAGGGAGGAGGGCGGTACGAGCAGTACTTC. Translating it yields CASSLEGGGRYEQYF. V usage is TRBV5-6 and J usage is TRBJ2-7, with D possibly being TRBD2 (6 bases). Trimming pared 0 bases from V and 4 bases from J, leaving 14 bases between. There are 15 residues in the CDR3. CDR1 is SGHDT and CDR2 is YYEEEE in the germline V gene.

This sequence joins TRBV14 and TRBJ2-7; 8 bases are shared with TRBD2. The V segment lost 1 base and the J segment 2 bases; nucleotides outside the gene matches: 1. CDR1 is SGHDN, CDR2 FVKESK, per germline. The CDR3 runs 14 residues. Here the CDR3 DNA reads TGTGCCAGCAGCCAAGTAGCGGGAACCTACGAGCAGTACTTC. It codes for CASSQVAGTYEQYF.

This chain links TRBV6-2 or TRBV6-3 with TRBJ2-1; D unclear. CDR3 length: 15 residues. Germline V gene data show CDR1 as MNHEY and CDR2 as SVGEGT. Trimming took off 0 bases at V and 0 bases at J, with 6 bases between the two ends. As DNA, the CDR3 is TGTGCCAGCAGTTACTCACCTAGCTCCTACAATGAGCAGTTCTTC. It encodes CASSYSPSSYNEQFF.